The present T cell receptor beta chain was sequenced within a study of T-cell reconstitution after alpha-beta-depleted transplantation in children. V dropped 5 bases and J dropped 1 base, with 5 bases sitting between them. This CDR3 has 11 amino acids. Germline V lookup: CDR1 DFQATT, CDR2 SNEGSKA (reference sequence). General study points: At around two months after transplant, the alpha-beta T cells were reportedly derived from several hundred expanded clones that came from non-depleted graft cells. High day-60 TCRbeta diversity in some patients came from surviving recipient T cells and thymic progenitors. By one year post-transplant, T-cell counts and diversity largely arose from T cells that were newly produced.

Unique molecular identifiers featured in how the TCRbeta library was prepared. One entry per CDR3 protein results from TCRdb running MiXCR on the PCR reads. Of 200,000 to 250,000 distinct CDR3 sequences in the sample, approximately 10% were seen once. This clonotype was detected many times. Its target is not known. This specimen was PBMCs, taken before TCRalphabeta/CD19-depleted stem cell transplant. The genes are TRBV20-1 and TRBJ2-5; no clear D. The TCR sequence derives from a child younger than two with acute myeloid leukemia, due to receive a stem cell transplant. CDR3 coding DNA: TGCAGTGCTCGATTCCAAGAGACCCAGTACTTC. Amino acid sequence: CSARFQETQYF.